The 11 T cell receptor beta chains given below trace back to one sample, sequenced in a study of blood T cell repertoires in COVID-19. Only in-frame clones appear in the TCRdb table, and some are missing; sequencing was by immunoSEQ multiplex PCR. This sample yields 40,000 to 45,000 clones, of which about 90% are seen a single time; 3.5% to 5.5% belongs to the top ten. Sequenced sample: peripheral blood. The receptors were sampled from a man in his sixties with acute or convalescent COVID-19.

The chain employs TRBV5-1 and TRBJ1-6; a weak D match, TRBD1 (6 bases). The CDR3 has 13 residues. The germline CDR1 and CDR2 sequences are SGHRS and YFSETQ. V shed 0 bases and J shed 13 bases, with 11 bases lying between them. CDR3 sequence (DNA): TGCGCCAGCAGCTTGGGAAACAGGGAGCCCCTCCACTTT. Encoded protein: CASSLGNREPLHF.

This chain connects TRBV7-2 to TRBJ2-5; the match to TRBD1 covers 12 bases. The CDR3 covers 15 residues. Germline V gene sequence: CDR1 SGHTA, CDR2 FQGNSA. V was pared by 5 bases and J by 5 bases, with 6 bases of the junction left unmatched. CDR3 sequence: CASSTGQGARETQYF. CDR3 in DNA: TGTGCCAGCAGCACGGGACAGGGGGCGCGTGAGACCCAGTACTTC.

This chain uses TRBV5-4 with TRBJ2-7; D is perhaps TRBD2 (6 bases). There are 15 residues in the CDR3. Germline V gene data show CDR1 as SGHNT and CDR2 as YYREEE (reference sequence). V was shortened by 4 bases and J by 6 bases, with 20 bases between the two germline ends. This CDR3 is CASSDGSNGGTEQYF. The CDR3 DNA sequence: TGTGCCAGCAGCGATGGGTCGAACGGGGGAACCGAGCAGTACTTC.

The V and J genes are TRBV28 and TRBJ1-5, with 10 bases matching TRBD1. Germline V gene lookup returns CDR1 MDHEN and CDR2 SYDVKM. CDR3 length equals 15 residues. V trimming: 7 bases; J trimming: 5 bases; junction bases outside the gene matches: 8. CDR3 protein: CASTPRDRGDQPQHF. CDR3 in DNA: TGTGCCAGCACCCCCCGGGACAGGGGTGATCAGCCCCAGCATTTT.

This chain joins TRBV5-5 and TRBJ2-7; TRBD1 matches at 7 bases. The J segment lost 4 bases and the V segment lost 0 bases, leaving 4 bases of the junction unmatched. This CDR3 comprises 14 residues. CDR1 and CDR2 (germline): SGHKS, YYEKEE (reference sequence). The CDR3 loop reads CASSLGQGSYEQYF. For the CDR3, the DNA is TGTGCCAGCAGCTTGGGACAGGGATCTTACGAGCAGTACTTC. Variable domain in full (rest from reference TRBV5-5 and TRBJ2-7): DAGVTQSPTHLIKTRGQQVTLRCSPISGHKSVSWYQQVLGQGPQFIFQYYEKEERGRGNFPDRFSARQFPNYSSELNVNALLLGDSALYLCASSLGQGSYEQYFGPGTRLTVT.

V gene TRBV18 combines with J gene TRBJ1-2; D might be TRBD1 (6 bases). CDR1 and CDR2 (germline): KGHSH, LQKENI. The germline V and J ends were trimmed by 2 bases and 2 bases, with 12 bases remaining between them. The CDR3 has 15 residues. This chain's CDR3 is CASSPADSYNYGYTF. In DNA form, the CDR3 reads TGTGCCAGCTCACCAGCGGACAGCTACAACTATGGCTACACCTTC.

Here the CDR3 reads CASSQRQQGQPQHF. The CDR3 bases are TGTGCCAGTAGTCAACGCCAACAGGGACAGCCCCAGCATTTT. The chain has TRBV19 and TRBJ1-5, with D perhaps matching TRBD1 (6 bases). From germline, CDR1 is LNHDA and CDR2 SQIVND (reference sequence). Trimming shortened V by 5 bases and J by 7 bases, and 15 bases separated the two germline ends. The CDR3 loop spans 14 amino acids.

The CDR3 sequence is CASSQVSGSGNTIYF. The CDR3 DNA reads TGCGCCAGCAGCCAAGTGAGCGGCTCTGGAAACACCATATATTTT. The genes are TRBV4-3 and TRBJ1-3; D call uncertain. The germline V gene has CDR1 LGHNA and CDR2 YSLEER. The CDR3 is 15 residues long. With 1 base removed from V and 0 bases from J, the gap between germline ends came to 7 bases.

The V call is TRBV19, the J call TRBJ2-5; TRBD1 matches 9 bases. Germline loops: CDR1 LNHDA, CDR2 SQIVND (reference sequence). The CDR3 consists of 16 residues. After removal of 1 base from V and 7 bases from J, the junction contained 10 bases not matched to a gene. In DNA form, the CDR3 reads TGTGCCAGTAGTATAGGGACAGGGGCCGCCGTGGGGACCCAGTACTTC. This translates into CASSIGTGAAVGTQYF. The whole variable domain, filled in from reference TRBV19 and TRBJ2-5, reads DGGITQSPKYLFRKEGQNVTLSCEQNLNHDAMYWYRQDPGQGLRLIYYSQIVNDFQKGDIAEGYSVSREKKESFPLTVTSAQKNPTAFYLCASSIGTGAAVGTQYFGPGTRLLVL.

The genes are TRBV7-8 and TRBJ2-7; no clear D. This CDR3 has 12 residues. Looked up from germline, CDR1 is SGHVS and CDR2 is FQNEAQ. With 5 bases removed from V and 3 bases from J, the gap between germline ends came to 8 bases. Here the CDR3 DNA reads TGTGCCAGCAGCCTTTCGTTCTACGAGCAGTACTTC. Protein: CASSLSFYEQYF. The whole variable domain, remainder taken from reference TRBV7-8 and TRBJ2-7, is GAGVSQSPRYKVAKRGQDVALRCDPISGHVSLFWYQQALGQGPEFLTYFQNEAQLDKSGLPSDRFFAERPEGSVSTLKIQRTQQEDSAVYLCASSLSFYEQYFGPGTRLTVT.

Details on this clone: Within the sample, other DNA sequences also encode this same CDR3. CDR3 nucleotide sequence: TGCAGTGCTCGCGGGGGCCACGAGCAGTACTTC. Translated, it gives CSARGGHEQYF. The gene calls are TRBV20-1 and TRBJ2-7; the D gene is possibly TRBD2 (7 bases). Germline assignment: CDR1 DFQATT and CDR2 SNEGSKA (reference sequence). There are 11 residues in the CDR3. With 5 bases removed from V and 5 bases from J, the gap between germline ends came to 10 bases.